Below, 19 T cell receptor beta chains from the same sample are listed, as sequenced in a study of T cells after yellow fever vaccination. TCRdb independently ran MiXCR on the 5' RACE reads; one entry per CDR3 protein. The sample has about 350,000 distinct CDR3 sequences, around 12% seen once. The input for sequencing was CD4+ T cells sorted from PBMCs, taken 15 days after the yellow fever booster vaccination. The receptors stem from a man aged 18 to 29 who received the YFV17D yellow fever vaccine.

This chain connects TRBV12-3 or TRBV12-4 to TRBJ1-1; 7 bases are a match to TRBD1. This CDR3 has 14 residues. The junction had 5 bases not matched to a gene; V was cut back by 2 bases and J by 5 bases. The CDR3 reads CASSLPGGGTEAFF. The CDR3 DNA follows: TGTGCCAGCAGTTTACCAGGGGGAGGGACTGAAGCTTTCTTT.

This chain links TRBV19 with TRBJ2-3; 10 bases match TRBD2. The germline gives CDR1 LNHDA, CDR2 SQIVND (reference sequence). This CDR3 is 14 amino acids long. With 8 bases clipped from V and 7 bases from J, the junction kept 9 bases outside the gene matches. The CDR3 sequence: CASALAGVRNTQYF. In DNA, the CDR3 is TGTGCCAGTGCTCTAGCGGGGGTTCGGAATACGCAGTATTTT.

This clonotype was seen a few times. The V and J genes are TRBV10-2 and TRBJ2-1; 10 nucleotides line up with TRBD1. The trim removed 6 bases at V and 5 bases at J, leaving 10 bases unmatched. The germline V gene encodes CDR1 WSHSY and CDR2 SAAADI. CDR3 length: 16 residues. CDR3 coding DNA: TGCGCCAGCAGAACAGGGGGACAGGGGAAGAACAATGAGCAGTTCTTC. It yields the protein CASRTGGQGKNNEQFF.

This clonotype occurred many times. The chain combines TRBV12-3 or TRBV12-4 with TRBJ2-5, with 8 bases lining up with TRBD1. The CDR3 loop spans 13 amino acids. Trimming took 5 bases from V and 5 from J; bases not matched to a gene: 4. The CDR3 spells CASSPGQVETQYF. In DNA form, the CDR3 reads TGTGCCAGCAGTCCGGGACAGGTTGAGACCCAGTACTTC.

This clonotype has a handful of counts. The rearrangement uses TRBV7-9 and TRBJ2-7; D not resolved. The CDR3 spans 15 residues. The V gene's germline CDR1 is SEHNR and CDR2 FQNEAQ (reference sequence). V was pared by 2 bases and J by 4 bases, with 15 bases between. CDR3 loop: CASSLILSNIYEQYV. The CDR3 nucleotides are TGTGCCAGCAGCTTAATTCTGTCGAATATTTACGAGCAGTACGTC.

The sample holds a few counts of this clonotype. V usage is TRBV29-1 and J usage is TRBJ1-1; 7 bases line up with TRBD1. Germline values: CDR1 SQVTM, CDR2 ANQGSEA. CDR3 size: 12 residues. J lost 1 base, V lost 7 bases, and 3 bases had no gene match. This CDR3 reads CSGGQQNTEAFF. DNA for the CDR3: TGCAGCGGGGGACAGCAGAACACTGAAGCTTTCTTT.

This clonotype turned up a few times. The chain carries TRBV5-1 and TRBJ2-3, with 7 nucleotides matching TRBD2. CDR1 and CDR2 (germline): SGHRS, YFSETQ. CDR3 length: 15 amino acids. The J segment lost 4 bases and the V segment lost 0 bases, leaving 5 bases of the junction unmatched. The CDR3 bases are TGCGCCAGCAGCTTGGCGGCCAGCGGGGCAGATACGCAGTATTTT. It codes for CASSLAASGADTQYF.

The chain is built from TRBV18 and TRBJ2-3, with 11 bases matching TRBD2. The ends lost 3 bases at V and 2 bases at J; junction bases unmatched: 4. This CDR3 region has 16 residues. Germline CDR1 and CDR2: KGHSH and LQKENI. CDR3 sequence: CASSPRLAGYTDTQYF. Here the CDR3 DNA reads TGTGCCAGCTCACCTAGACTAGCGGGGTACACAGATACGCAGTATTTT.

The CDR3 DNA reads as TGCAGTGCTAATCTAGACTCGGCCCAGTACTTC. It encodes CSANLDSAQYF. The chain employs TRBV20-1 and TRBJ2-5; unclear D gene. The V and J ends lost 4 bases and 9 bases respectively, with 12 bases between them. CDR1 DFQATT and CDR2 SNEGSKA come from the germline V gene (reference sequence). The CDR3 has 11 amino acids.

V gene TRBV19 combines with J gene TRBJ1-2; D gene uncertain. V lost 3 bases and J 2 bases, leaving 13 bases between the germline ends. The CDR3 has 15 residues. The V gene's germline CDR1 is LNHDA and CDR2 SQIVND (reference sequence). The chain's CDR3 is CASSIPSLRNYGYTF. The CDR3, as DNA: TGTGCCAGTAGTATCCCCAGCCTTCGGAACTATGGCTACACCTTC.

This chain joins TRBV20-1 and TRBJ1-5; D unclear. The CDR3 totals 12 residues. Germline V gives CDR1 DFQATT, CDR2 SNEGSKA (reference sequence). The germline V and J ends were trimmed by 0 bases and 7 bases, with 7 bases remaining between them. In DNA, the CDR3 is TGCAGTGCTAGAGATATAGCCCAGCCCCAGCATTTT. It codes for CSARDIAQPQHF.

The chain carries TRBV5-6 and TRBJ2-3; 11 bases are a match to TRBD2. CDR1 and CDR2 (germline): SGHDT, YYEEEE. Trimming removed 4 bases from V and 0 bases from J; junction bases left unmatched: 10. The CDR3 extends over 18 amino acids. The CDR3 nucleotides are TGTGCCAGCAGCCAGACTAGCGGGATTGTGCAAAGCACAGATACGCAGTATTTT. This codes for CASSQTSGIVQSTDTQYF.

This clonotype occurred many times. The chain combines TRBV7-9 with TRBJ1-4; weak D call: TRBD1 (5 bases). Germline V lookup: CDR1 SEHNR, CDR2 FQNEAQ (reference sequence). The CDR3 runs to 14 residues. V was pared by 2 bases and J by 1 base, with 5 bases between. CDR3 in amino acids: CASSLQGTNEKLFF. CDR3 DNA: TGTGCCAGCAGCTTACAGGGAACTAATGAAAAACTGTTTTTT. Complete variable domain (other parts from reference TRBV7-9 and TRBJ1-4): DTGVSQNPRHKITKRGQNVTFRCDPISEHNRLYWYRQTLGQGPEFLTYFQNEAQLEKSRLLSDRFSAERPKGSFSTLEIQRTEQGDSAMYLCASSLQGTNEKLFFGSGTQLSVL.

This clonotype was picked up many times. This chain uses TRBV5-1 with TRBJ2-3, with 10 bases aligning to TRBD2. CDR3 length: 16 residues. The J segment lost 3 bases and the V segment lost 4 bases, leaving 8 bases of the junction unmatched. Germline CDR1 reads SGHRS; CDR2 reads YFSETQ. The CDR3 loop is CASSTERGGVTDTQYF. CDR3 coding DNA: TGCGCCAGCAGCACAGAGCGGGGGGGAGTGACAGATACGCAGTATTTT.

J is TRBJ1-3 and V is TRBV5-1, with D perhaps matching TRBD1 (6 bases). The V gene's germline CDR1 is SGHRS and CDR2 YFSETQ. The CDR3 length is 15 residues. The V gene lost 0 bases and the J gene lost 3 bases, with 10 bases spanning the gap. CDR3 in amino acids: CASSLGGGHGNTIYF. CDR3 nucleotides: TGCGCCAGCAGCTTGGGAGGGGGTCATGGAAACACCATATATTTT.

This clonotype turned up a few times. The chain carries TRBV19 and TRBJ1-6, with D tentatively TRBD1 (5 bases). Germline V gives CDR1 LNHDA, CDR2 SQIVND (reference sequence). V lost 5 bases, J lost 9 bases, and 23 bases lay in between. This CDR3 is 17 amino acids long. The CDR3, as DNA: TGTGCCAGTAGTCCCCCGCCAGGGTCACTTCGCCGTTCACCCCTCCACTTT. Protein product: CASSPPPGSLRRSPLHF.

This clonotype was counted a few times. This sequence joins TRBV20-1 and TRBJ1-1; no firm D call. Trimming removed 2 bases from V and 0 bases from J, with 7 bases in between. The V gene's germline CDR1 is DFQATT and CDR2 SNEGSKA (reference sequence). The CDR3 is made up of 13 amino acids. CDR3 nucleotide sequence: TGCAGTGCTAGAAGGGCCATGAACACTGAAGCTTTCTTT. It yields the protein CSARRAMNTEAFF.

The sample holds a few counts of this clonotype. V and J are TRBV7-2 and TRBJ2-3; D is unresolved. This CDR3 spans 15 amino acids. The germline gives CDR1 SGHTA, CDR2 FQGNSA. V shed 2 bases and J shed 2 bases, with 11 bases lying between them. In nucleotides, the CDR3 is TGTGCCAGCAGCTTAAAGCAACTGGCCACAGATACGCAGTATTTT. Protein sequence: CASSLKQLATDTQYF.

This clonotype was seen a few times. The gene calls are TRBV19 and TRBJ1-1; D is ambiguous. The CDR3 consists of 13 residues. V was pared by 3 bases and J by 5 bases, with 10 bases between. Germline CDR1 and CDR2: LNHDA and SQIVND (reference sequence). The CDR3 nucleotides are TGTGCCAGTAGTATGTTTGCGAGAACTGAAGCTTTCTTT. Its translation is CASSMFARTEAFF.